The following is a T cell receptor (beta chain) sequence with its context. Its target is unknown. It was CD45RO-negative cells, positively selected for CCR7, that made up naive CD8 cells, with terminally differentiated effector memory CD45RA+ cells excluded. This specimen belongs to a study of shared clonotypes between healthy human individuals. Study-level results: Donor scarcity curtailed the genetic and exposure-history diversity represented herein. Memory subsets generally showed lower estimated richness than naive subsets. Blood alone was sampled, and tissue repertoires likely differ.

Sequencing was at deep level. This table comes from immunoSEQ multiplex PCR, and its TCRdb copy is limited to in-frame clones, with some not included. Seen here are 2 million or so clones, approximately 94% observed once, and the top ten hold 0.85% to 1.3%. V was pared by 1 base and J by 3 bases, with 5 bases of the junction left unmatched. Germline CDR1 and CDR2: SGHAT and FQNNGV. CDR3 length equals 16 residues. The rearrangement uses TRBV11-2 and TRBJ2-7, with 11 bases matching TRBD1. The clonotype originates from a man between 18 and 29 years old in good health. Sequenced: naive CD8+ T cells sorted from blood. The CDR3 nucleotides are TGTGCCAGCAGCTTAGTACTGGGACAGGGGGGCTACGAGCAGTACTTC. This translates into CASSLVLGQGGYEQYF. The full variable domain, its missing parts supplied by reference TRBV11-2 and TRBJ2-7, is EAGVAQSPRYKIIEKRQSVAFWCNPISGHATLYWYQQILGQGPKLLIQFQNNGVVDDSQLPKDRFSAERLKGVDSTLKIQPAKLEDSAVYLCASSLVLGQGGYEQYFGPGTRLTVT.